This T cell receptor (beta chain) was retrieved from a study of blood T cells in healthy people across ages. This clonotype was counted a few times. A sample-barcoded 5' primer and a J-beta primer mix were used in a second PCR of about 7 to 11 cycles. TCRdb re-analysed the 5' RACE reads in MiXCR, keeping a single row per CDR3 protein. The profile shows around 1.7 million distinct CDR3 sequences, roughly 30% of them singletons. The CDR3 spans 16 residues. V lost 7 bases, J lost 1 base, and 18 bases lay in between. The sequenced sample was blood. This receptor was identified in a woman aged 25-40 years in good health. The genes are TRBV12-3 or TRBV12-4 and TRBJ2-3; maybe TRBD2 (6 bases). Written as DNA, the CDR3 is TGTGCCAGCACCCTTGGGACTTTTCAGGGCACAGATACGCAGTATTTT. Its protein is CASTLGTFQGTDTQYF.